This T cell receptor beta chain was obtained from a study of human CD4 T cells and Enterobacteriaceae. TCRdb's table, derived via immunoSEQ multiplex PCR, lists solely in-frame clones and lacks some. Of 25,000 to 35,000 clones listed, approximately 81% were seen once; the top ten hold around 0.88%. All CD4+ cells other than CD45RA+CCR7+CD95- naive cells were sorted as memory, over 95% pure. Total CD4+ T cells and monocytes came from CD4/CD14 microbead positive selection. Sorting first excluded CD8+, CD14+, CD16+, CD56+, CD19+ and CD25-bright cells. CDR1 and CDR2 (germline): MDHEN, SYDVKM. This CDR3 has 14 amino acids. J lost 6 bases, V lost 1 base, and 6 bases had no gene match. Only one count was recorded for this clone.

The sequenced sample was memory CD4+ T cells from blood. The chain recombines TRBV28 with TRBJ2-7; 7 nucleotides agree with TRBD1. This clonotype originated in a human donor in good health. The CDR3 spells CASSLSTGMGEQYF. DNA for the CDR3: TGTGCCAGCAGTTTATCGACAGGGATGGGCGAGCAGTACTTC.